A single T cell receptor (beta chain) is shown here with its context. Its target is unknown. This specimen comes from a study of cytomegalovirus exposure and HLA in healthy donors. The germline V gene has CDR1 SGHRS and CDR2 YFSETQ. This CDR3 region has 13 residues. As for the donors, each was a healthy bone marrow donor. General study points: The study listed roughly 160 cytomegalovirus-associated TCR beta chains.

The PCR made use of 60 Vbeta and 13 Jbeta primers. Repertoires were generated with immunoSEQ multiplex PCR, while TCRdb's copy carries only in-frame clones and drops some. The table includes approximately 190,000 clones, 75% to 90% detected once. The source material was PBMCs. V is TRBV5-1 and J is TRBJ2-5; D is perhaps TRBD2 (7 bases). The DNA matches TRBJ2-7 better at its end, which makes the J call doubtful. This receptor was obtained from a boy younger than 10 in good health and CMV-seronegative. CDR3: CASSRGARYEQYF. The CDR3 bases are TGCGCCAGCAGCCGGGGGGCAAGGTACGAGCAGTACTTC.